The present TCR beta chain was sequenced within a study of CD8 T cells in Susac syndrome (dated by TCRdb to about 2019). Some background on the complete study: Repertoire sequencing was used to test whether CD8+ T cell activation and differentiation in Susac syndrome was antigen driven.

For this clonotype: It lacks a known antigen. It has no much larger one-base neighbor in the sample; base qualities were not kept.

High-throughput TCR beta sequencing profiled peripheral blood CD8+ and CD4+ T cells from healthy donors, Susac syndrome patients and multiple sclerosis patients. Healthy donors were included as age- and sex-matched controls. Bulk CD8+ and CD4+ T cells were purified by magnetic negative isolation, while CD8+ TEMRA cells were enriched using FACS. Blood was drawn into EDTA tubes, processed within 24 hours, and PBMCs were isolated by density gradient centrifugation. PBMCs destined for TCR sequencing were cryopreserved in liquid nitrogen and later thawed in a 37 °C water bath. A purity of at least 90% was achieved for sorted or isolated CD4+, CD8+ and CD8+ TEMRA cells. RNA was extracted with the RNeasy kit and roughly 0.45 to 1 ug was reverse transcribed using random hexamers. TCR beta CDR3 regions were amplified with the immunoSEQ multiplex PCR assay covering 54 Vbeta and 13 Jbeta segments. PCR amplification bias was corrected using a synthetic template baseline for primer optimization and computational correction. In the authors' own workflow: Reads were assigned to V, D and J genes according to IMGT and analyzed in immunoSEQ Analyzer, with only productive sequences retained. Clonality was computed as one minus Shannon entropy normalized by log2 of the number of productive unique sequences. Public and private clones were assessed among the 100 most prevalent clones of each patient and control. Clones were defined as Susac-specific when absent from the healthy and MS cohorts, from about a thousand published viral clones and from other ImmuneACCESS disease sequences. The raw public reads went through TCRdb reprocessing: fastp at Q25, MiXCR clone calling, in-frame beta chains kept. For every CDR3 protein sequence, its rows merge into one entry that carries the most common genes and DNA. TCRdb's processing, not the authors' own work, is the source of the V and J calls. Here the sample has under 200,000 distinct CDR3 sequences; 85% to 95% occur a single time. In total, the top ten clones hold less than 0.11% of the sample.

The CDR3 contains 13 residues, cysteine and phenylalanine counted. Only the CDR3 region is kept as DNA, spanning 39 bases read in frame from base 1. V was cut back by 6 bases and J by 3 bases, leaving a gap of 11 bases between them. Results the study describes overall, beyond this receptor: The study acknowledged that relatively few individuals were included in the TCR sequencing and HLA analysis.

Material for sequencing was CD4+ T cells from PBMCs. The V gene is TRBV12-3 or TRBV12-4 and the J gene is TRBJ1-1, with no confidently assigned D gene. The sequence was obtained from a human donor in good health. Read as DNA, the sequence is TGTGCCAGCAGCCTGGACGGAGACACTGAAGCTTTCTTT. This encodes CASSLDGDTEAFF.